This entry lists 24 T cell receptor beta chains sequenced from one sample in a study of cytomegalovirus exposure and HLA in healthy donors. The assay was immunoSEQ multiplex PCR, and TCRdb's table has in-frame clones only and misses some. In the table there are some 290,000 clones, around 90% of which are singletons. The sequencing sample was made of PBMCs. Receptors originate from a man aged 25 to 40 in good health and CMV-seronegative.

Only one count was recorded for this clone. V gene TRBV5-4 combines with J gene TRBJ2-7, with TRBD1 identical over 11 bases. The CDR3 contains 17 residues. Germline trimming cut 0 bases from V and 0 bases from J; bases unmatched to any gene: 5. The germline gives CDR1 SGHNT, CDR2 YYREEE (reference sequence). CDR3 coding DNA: TGTGCCAGCAGCTTGGCCGGTGGGACAGGGGGCTCCTACGAGCAGTACTTC. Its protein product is CASSLAGGTGGSYEQYF.

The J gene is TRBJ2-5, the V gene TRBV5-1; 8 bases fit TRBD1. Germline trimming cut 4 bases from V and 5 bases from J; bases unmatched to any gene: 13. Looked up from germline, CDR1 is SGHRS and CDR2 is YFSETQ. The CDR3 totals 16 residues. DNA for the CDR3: TGCGCCAGCAGCGTTACCGGGACAGGTAAAATGGAGACCCAGTACTTC. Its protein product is CASSVTGTGKMETQYF.

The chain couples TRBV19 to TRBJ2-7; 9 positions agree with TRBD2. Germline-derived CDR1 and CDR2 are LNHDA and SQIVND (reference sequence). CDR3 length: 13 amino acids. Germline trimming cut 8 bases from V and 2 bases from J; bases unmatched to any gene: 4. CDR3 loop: CASGSGGTYEQYF. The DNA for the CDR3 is TGTGCCAGTGGTAGCGGGGGCACCTACGAGCAGTACTTC.

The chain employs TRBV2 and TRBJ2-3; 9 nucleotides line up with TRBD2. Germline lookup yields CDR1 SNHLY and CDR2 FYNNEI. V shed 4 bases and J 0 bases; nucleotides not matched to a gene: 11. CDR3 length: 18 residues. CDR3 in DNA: TGTGCCAGCAGTGTCCTAGCGGGGACCCTTACTAGCACAGATACGCAGTATTTT. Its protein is CASSVLAGTLTSTDTQYF.

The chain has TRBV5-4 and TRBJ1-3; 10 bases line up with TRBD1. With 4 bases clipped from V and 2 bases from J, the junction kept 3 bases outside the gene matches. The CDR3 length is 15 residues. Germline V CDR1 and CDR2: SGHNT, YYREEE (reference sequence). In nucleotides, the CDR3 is TGTGCCAGCAGCGGGACAGGGGAGGCTGGAAACACCATATATTTT. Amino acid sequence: CASSGTGEAGNTIYF.

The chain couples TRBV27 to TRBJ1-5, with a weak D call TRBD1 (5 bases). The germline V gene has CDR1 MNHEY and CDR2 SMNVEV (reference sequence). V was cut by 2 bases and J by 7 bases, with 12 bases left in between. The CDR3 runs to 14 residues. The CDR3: CASSLAGSGQPQHF. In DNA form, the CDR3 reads TGTGCCAGCAGTTTAGCAGGGTCCGGCCAGCCCCAGCATTTT.

CDR3 nucleotides: TGTGCCAGTAGGAATGGTGACGGAGCCCCGGGGGGGTATAATTCACCCCTCCACTTT. This translates into CASRNGDGAPGGYNSPLHF. This chain links TRBV19 with TRBJ1-6; possible D gene TRBD1, 5 bases. The CDR3 runs 19 residues. Germline CDR1 LNHDA, CDR2 SQIVND (reference sequence). Trimming shortened V by 6 bases and J by 4 bases, and 25 bases separated the two germline ends.

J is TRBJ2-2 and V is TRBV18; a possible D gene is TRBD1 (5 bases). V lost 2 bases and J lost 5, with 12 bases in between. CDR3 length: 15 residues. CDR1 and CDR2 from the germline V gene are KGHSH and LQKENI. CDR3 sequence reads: CASSPATVGTGELFF. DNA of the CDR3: TGTGCCAGCTCACCAGCGACAGTGGGGACCGGGGAGCTGTTTTTT.

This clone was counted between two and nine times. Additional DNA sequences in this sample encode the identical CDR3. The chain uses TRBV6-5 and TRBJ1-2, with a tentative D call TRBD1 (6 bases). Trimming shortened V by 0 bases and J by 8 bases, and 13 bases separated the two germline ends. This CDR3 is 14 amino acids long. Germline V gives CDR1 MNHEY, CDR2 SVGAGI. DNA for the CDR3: TGTGCCAGCAGTTACTCCGGGGGGCGGAGGGGCTACACCTTC. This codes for CASSYSGGRRGYTF.

The CDR3 reads CASSLASGGQETQYF. The CDR3, as DNA: TGCGCCAGCAGCTTGGCTAGCGGGGGCCAAGAGACCCAGTACTTC. V gene TRBV5-1 combines with J gene TRBJ2-5; 10 nucleotides line up with TRBD2. The V gene's germline CDR1 is SGHRS and CDR2 YFSETQ. The CDR3 loop spans 15 amino acids. The junction had 0 bases not matched to a gene; V was cut back by 0 bases and J by 1 base.

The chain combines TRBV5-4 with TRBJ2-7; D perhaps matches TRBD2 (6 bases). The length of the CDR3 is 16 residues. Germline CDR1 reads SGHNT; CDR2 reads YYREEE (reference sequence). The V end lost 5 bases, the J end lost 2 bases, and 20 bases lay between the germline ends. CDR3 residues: CASSSNWRGYTYEQYF. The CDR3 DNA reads TGTGCCAGCAGTTCGAATTGGCGGGGCTATACCTACGAGCAGTACTTC.

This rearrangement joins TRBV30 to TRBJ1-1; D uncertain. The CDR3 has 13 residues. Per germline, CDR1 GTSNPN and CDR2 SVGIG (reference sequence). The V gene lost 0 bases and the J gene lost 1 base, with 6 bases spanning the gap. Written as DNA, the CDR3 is TGTGCCTGGAGTGTACTAGGGAACACTGAAGCTTTCTTT. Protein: CAWSVLGNTEAFF.

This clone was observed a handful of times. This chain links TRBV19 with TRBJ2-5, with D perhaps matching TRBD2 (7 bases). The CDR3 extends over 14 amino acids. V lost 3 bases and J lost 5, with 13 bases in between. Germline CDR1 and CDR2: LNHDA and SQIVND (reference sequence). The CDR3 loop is CASSMGGRRETQYF. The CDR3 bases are TGTGCCAGTAGTATGGGGGGGCGCCGGGAGACCCAGTACTTC.

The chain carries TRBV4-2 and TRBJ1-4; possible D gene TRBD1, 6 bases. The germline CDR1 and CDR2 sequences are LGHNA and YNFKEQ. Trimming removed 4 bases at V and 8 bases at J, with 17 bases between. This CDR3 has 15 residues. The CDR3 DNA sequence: TGTGCCAGCAGCCCCGGGGGGGGGCAATTGGAAAAACTGTTTTTT. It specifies CASSPGGGQLEKLFF.

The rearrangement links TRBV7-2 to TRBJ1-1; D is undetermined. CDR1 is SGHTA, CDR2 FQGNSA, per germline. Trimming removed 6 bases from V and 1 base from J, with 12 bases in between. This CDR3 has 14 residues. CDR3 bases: TGTGCCAGCAGTTGGTGGCAGGCGAACACTGAAGCTTTCTTT. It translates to CASSWWQANTEAFF.

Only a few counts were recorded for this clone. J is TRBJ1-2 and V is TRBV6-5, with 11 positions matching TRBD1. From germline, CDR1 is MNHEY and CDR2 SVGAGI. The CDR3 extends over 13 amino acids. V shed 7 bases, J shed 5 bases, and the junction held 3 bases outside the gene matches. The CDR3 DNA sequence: TGTGCCAGCAAGGGGACAGGGGGATATGGCTACACCTTC. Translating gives CASKGTGGYGYTF.

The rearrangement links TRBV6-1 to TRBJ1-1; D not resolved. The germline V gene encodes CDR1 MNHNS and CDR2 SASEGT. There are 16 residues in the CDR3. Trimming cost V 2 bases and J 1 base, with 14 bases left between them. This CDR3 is CASSEQVGRANTEAFF. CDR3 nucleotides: TGTGCCAGCAGTGAACAAGTCGGGAGGGCGAACACTGAAGCTTTCTTT.

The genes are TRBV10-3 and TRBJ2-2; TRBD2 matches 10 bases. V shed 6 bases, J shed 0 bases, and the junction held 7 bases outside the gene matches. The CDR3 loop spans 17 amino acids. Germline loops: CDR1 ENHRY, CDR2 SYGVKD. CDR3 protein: CAIRPSGGHANTGELFF. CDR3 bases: TGTGCCATCAGGCCTAGCGGGGGACACGCGAACACCGGGGAGCTGTTTTTT.

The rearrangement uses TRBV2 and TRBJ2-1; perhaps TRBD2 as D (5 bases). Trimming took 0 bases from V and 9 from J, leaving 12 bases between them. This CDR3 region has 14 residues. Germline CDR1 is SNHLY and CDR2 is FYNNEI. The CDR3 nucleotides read TGTGCCAGCAGTGAAGCGCCGAGGGCGGGTGAGCAGTTCTTC. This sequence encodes CASSEAPRAGEQFF.

The DNA of the CDR3 is TGTGCCAGCAGTATCCGGGACAGGGGCTATGGCTACACCTTC. The encoded protein is CASSIRDRGYGYTF. This chain joins TRBV27 and TRBJ1-2; 10 nucleotides line up with TRBD1. Germline V gene sequence: CDR1 MNHEY, CDR2 SMNVEV (reference sequence). The CDR3 covers 14 residues. J was trimmed by 4 bases and V by 5 bases; bases with no gene match: 4.

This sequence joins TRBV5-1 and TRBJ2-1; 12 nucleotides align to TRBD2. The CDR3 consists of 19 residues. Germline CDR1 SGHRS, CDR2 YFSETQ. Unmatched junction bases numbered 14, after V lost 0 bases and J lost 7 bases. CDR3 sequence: CASSLVGLAGGLGRNEQFF. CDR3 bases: TGCGCCAGCAGCTTGGTAGGGCTAGCGGGGGGGCTAGGTCGGAATGAGCAGTTCTTC.

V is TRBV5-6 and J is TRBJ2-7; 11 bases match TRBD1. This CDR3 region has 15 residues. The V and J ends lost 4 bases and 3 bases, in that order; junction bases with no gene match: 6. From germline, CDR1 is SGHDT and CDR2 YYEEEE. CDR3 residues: CASSPRGTGGYEQYF. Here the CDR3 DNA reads TGTGCCAGCAGCCCAAGGGGGACAGGGGGCTACGAGCAGTACTTC.

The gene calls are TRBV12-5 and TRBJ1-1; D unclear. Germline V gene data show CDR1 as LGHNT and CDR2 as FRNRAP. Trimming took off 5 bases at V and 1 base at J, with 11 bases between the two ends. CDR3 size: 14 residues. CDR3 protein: CASGALYRNTEAFF. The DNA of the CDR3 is TGTGCTAGTGGTGCCCTATACAGGAACACTGAAGCTTTCTTT.

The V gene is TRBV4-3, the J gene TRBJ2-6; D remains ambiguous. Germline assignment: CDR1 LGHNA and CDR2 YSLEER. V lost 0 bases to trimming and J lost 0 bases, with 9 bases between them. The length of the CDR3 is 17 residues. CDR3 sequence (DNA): TGCGCCAGCAGCCAAGATCCCGCCTACTCTGGGGCCAACGTCCTGACTTTC. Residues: CASSQDPAYSGANVLTF.